The sequence of this T cell receptor (beta chain) was determined in a study of cytomegalovirus exposure and HLA in healthy donors. General study findings and limits: The study recorded 150 to 200 TCR beta chains that were cytomegalovirus-associated.

V shed 7 bases and J 5 bases; nucleotides not matched to a gene: 7. This CDR3 region has 15 residues. The germline CDR1 and CDR2 sequences are MDHEN and SYDVKM. 13 Jbeta primers and 60 Vbeta primers were used for the PCR. This table comes from immunoSEQ multiplex PCR, and its TCRdb copy is limited to in-frame clones, with some not included. The table shows 130,000 to 150,000 clones, with roughly four fifths occurring only once. This clone was seen a single time. As yet, its antigen is unknown. This TCR was sampled from a man aged 25 to 40 in good health and CMV-seropositive. This chain joins TRBV28 and TRBJ2-1, with TRBD2 matching over 11 bases. The sample was PBMCs. The CDR3 loop reads CASTLGTSGDNEQFF. The CDR3 DNA sequence: TGTGCCAGCACCTTGGGGACTAGCGGCGACAATGAGCAGTTCTTC. Using reference TRBV28 and TRBJ2-1 for the parts outside the CDR3, the full variable domain is DVKVTQSSRYLVKRTGEKVFLECVQDMDHENMFWYRQDPGLGLRLIYFSYDVKMKEKGDIPEGYSVSREKKERFSLILESASTNQTSMYLCASTLGTSGDNEQFFGPGTRLTVL.